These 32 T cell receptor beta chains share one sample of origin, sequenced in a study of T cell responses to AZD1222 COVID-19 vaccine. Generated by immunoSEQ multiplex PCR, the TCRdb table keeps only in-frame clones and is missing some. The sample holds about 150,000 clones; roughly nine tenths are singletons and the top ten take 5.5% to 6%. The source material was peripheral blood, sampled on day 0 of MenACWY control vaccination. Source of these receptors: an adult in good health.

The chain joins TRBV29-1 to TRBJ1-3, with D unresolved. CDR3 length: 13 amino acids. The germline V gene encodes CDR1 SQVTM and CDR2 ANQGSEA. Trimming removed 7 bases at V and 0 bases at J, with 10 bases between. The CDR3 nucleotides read TGCAGCGCCGCATTGAGCTCTGGAAACACCATATATTTT. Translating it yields CSAALSSGNTIYF.

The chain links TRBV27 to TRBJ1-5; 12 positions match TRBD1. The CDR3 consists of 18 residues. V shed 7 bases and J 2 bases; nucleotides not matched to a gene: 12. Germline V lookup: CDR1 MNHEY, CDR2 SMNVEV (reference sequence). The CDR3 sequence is CASMSTGQGAWGNQPQHF. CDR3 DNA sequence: TGTGCCAGCATGTCTACGGGACAGGGGGCTTGGGGCAATCAGCCCCAGCATTTT.

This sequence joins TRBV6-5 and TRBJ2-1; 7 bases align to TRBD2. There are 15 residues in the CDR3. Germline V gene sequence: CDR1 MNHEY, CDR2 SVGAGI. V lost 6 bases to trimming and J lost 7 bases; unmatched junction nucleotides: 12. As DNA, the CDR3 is TGTGCCAGCAGCCCCAGAAGGGAGGGGAGGAATGAGCAGTTCTTC. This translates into CASSPRREGRNEQFF.

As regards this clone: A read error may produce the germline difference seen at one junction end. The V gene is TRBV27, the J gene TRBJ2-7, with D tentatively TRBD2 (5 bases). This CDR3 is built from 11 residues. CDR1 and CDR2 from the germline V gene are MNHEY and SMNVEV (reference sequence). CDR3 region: CASSLSGRENF. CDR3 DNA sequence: TGTGCCAGCAGTTTATCTGGACGGGAAAACTTC.

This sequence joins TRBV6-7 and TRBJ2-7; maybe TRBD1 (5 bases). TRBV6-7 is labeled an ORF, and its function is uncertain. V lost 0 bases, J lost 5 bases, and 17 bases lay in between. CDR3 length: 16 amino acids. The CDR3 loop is CASSYSKGAELDEQYV. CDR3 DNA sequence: TGTGCCAGCAGTTACTCTAAAGGGGCAGAGCTTGACGAGCAGTACGTC.

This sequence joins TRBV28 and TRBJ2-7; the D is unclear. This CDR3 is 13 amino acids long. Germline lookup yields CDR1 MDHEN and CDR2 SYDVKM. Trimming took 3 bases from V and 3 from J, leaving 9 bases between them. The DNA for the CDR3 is TGTGCCAGCAGTTTGGGCAGAGACTACGAGCAGTACGTC. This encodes CASSLGRDYEQYV.

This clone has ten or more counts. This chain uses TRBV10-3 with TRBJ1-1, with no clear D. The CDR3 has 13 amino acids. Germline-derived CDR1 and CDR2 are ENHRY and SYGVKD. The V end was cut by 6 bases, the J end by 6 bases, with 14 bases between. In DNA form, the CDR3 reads TGTGCCATCAGCGATGGAGGGATTGCTGAAGCTTTCTTT. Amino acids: CAISDGGIAEAFF.

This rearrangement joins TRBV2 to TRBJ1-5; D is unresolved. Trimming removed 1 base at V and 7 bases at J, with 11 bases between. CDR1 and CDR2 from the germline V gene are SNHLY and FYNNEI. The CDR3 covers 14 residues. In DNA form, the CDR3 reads TGTGCCAGCAGTGAAGGTCTCAGGAGCCAGCCCCAGCATTTT. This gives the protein CASSEGLRSQPQHF.

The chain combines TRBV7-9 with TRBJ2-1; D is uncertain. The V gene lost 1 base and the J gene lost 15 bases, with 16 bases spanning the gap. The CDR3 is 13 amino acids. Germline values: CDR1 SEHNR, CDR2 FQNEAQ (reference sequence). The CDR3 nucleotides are TGTGCCAGCAGCTTAGAGTTGGCTACGGGCCCGTTCTTC. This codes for CASSLELATGPFF.

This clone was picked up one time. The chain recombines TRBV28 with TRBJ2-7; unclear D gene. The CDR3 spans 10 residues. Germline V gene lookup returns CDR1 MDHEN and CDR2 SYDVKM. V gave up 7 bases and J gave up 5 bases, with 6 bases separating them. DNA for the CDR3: TGTGCCAGCACTCCCCACGAGCAGTACGTC. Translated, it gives CASTPHEQYV.

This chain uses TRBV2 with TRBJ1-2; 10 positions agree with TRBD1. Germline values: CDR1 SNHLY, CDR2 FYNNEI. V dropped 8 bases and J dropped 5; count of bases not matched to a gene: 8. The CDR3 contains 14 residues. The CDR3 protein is CASSWDRGGYGYTF. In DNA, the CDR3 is TGTGCCAGCTCTTGGGACAGGGGAGGGTATGGCTACACCTTC.

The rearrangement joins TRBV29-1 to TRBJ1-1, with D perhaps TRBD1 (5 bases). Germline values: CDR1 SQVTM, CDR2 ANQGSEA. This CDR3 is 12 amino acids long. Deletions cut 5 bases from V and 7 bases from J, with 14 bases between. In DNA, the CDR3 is TGCAGCGTTCCCCCATCCGGGGGTGAAGCTTTCTTT. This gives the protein CSVPPSGGEAFF.

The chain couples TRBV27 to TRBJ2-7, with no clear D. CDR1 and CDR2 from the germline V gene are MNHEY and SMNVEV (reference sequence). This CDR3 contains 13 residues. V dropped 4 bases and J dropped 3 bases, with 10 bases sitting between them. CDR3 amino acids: CASSSRRHYEQYV. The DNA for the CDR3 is TGTGCCAGCAGTTCCAGGAGACACTACGAGCAGTACGTC.

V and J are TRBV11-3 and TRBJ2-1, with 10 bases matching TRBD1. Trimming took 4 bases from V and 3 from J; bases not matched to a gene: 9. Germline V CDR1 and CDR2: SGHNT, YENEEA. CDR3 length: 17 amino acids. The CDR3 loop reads CASSSTYRDRGYNEQFF. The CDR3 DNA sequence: TGTGCCAGCAGCTCGACCTACCGGGACAGGGGCTACAATGAGCAGTTCTTC.

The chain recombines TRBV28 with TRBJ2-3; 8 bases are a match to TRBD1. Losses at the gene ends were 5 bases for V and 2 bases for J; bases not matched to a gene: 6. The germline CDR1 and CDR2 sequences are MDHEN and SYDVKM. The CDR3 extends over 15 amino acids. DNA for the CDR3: TGTGCCAGCAGTCTAACAGGGGGACCCACAGATACGCAGTATTTT. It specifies CASSLTGGPTDTQYF.

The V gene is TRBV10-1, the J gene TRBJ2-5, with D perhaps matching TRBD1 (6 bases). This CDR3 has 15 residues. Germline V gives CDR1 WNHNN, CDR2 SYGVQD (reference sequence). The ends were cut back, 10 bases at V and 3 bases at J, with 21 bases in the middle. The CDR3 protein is CATGQSIEGKETQYF. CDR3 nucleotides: TGCGCCACGGGACAATCCATTGAGGGGAAAGAGACCCAGTACTTC.

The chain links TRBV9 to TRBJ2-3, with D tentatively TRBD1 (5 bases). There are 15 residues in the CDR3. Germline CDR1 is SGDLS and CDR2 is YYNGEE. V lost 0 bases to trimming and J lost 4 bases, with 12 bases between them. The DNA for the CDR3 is TGTGCCAGCAGCGTAGATGACATAGGGGCAGATACGCAGTATTTT. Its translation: CASSVDDIGADTQYF. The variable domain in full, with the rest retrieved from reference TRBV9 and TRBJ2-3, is DSGVTQTPKHLITATGQRVTLRCSPRSGDLSVYWYQQSLDQGLQFLIQYYNGEERAKGNILERFSAQQFPDLHSELNLSSLELGDSALYFCASSVDDIGADTQYFGPGTRLTVL.

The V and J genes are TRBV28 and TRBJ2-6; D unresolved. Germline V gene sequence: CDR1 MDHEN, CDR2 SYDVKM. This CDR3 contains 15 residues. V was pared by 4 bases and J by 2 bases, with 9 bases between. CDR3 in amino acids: CASSSGVTGANVLTF. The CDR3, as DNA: TGTGCCAGCAGTTCTGGGGTCACTGGGGCCAACGTCCTGACTTTC.

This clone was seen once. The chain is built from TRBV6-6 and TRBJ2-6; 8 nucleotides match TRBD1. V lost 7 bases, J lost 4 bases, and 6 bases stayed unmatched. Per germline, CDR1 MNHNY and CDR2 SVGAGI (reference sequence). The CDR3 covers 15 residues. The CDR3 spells CASTHRGEGANVLTF. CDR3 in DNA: TGTGCCAGCACTCACAGGGGGGAAGGGGCCAACGTCCTGACTTTC.

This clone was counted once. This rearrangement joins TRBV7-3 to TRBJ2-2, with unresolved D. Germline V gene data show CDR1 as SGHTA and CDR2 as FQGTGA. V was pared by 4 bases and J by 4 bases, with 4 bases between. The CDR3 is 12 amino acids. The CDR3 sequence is CASSYPTGELFF. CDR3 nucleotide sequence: TGTGCCAGCAGCTACCCCACCGGGGAGCTGTTTTTT.

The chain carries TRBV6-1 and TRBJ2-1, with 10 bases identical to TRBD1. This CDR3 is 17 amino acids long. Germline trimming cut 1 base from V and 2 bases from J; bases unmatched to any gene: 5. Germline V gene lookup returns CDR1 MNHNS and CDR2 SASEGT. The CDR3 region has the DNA TGTGCCAGCAGTGAAGGGCGGGACAGGGGTCCCTACAATGAGCAGTTCTTC. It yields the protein CASSEGRDRGPYNEQFF.

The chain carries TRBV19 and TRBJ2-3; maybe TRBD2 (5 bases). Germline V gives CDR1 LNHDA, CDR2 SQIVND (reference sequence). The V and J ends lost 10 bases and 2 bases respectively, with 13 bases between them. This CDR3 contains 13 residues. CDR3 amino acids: CATRGLNTDTQYF. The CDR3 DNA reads TGTGCCACCCGAGGACTTAACACAGATACGCAGTATTTT.

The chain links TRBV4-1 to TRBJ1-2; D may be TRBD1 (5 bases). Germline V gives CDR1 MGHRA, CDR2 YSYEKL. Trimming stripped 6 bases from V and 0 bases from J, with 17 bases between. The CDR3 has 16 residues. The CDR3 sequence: CASRLLGRGANYGYTF. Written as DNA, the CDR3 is TGCGCCAGCAGGCTCTTGGGGCGAGGTGCTAACTATGGCTACACCTTC.

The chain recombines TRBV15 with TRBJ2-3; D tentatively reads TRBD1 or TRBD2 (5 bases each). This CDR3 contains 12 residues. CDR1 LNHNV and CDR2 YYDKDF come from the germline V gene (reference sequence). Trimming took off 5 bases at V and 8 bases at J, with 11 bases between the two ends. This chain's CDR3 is CATSSPGGTQYF. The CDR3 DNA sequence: TGTGCCACCAGCTCCCCTGGGGGTACGCAGTATTTT.

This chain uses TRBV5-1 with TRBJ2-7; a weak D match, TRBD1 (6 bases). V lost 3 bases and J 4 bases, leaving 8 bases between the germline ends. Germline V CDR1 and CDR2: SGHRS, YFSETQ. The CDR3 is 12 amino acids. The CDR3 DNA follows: TGCGCCAGCAGCTACGGACAGTACGAGCAGTACGTC. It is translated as CASSYGQYEQYV.

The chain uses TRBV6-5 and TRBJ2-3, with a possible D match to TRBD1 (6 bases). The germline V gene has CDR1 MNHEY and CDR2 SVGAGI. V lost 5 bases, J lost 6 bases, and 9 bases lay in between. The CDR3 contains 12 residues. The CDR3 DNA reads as TGTGCCAGCAGTACAGGGTTGGATACGCAGTATTTT. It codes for CASSTGLDTQYF.

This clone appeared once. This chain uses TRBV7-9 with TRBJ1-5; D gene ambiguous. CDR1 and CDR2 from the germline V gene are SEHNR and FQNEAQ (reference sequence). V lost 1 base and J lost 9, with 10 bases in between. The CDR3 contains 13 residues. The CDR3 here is CASSLGVEGPQHF. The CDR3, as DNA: TGTGCCAGCAGCTTAGGAGTAGAGGGGCCCCAGCATTTT.

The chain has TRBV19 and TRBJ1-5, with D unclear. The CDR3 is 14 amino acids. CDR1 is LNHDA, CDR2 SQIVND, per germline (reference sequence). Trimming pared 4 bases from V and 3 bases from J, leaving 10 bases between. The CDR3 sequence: CASSTYLANQPQHF. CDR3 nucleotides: TGTGCCAGTAGTACCTATCTGGCCAATCAGCCCCAGCATTTT.

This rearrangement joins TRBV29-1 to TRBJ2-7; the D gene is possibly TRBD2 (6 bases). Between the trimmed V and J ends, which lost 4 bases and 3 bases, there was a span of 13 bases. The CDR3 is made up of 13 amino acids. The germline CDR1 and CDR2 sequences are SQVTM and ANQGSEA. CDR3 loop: CSVVGGVGYEQYF. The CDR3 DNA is TGCAGCGTTGTGGGGGGAGTGGGCTACGAGCAGTACTTC.

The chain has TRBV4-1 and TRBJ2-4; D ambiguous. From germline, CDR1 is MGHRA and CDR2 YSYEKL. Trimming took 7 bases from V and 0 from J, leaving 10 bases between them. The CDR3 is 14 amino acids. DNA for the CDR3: TGCGCCAGCACGACAACGGGAGCCAAAAACATTCAGTACTTC. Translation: CASTTTGAKNIQYF.

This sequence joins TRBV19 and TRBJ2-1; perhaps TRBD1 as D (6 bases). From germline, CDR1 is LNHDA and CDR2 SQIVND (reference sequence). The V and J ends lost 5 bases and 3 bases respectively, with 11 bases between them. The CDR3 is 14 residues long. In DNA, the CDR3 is TGTGCCAGTAGTGTTCCGACAGGCTACAATGAGCAGTTCTTC. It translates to CASSVPTGYNEQFF.

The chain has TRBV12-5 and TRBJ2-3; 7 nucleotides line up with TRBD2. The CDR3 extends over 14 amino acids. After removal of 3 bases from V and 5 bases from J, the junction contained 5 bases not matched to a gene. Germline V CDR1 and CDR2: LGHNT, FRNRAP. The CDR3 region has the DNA TGTGCTAGTGGTTTAAGGACTAGGGGAGATACGCAGTATTTT. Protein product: CASGLRTRGDTQYF.